This entry concerns a single TCR beta chain. This specimen comes from a study of CD8 T cells in Susac syndrome. The RNA, about 0.45 to 1 ug, was put through reverse transcription using random hexamers. One entry per CDR3 protein results from TCRdb running MiXCR on the immunoSEQ multiplex PCR reads. This table holds about 130,000 distinct CDR3 sequences, about 94% found once. V was pared by 2 bases and J by 12 bases, with 8 bases between. From germline, CDR1 is SNHLY and CDR2 FYNNEI. The CDR3 is 11 residues long. The specimen was CD4+ T cells from PBMCs. The gene calls are TRBV2 and TRBJ2-1, with D perhaps being TRBD1 or TRBD2 (5 bases each). The sequence came from a human donor with multiple sclerosis. The CDR3 nucleotides read TGTGCCAGCAGTGAACTTGGGGGGCAGTTCTTC. Translated: CASSELGGQFF.